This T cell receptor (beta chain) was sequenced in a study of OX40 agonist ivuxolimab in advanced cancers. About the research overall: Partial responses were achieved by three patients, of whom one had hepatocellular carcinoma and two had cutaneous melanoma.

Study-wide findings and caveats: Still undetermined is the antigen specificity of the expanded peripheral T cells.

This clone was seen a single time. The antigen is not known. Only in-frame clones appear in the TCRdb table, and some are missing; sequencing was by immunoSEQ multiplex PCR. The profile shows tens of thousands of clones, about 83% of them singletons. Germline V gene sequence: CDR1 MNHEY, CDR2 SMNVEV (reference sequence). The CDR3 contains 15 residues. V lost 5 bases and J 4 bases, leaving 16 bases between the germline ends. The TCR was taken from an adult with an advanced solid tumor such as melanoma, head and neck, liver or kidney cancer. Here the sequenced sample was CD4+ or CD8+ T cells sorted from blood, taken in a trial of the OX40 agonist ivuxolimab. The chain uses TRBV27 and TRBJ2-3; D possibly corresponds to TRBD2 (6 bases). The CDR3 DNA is TGTGCCAGCAGTCCACTAGGAGGGTTGGCAGATACGCAGTATTTT. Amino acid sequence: CASSPLGGLADTQYF.